This TCR beta chain stems from a study of blood T cell repertoires in COVID-19. The CDR3 consists of 17 residues. J gave up 1 base and V 2 bases, and 9 bases lay outside the gene matches. The germline V gene has CDR1 MNHEY and CDR2 SMNVEV (reference sequence). The data were produced by immunoSEQ multiplex PCR, yet TCRdb's version contains in-frame clones alone and is incomplete. This table holds under 200,000 clones, 80% to 85% found once. The chain links TRBV27 to TRBJ2-3; 7 positions agree with TRBD2. The sequenced sample consisted of peripheral blood. The clonotype comes from a woman younger than 45 with acute or convalescent COVID-19. The DNA of the CDR3 is TGTGCCAGCAGTTTAAAGGGACTAAGTATGGGCACAGATACGCAGTATTTT. Protein: CASSLKGLSMGTDTQYF.